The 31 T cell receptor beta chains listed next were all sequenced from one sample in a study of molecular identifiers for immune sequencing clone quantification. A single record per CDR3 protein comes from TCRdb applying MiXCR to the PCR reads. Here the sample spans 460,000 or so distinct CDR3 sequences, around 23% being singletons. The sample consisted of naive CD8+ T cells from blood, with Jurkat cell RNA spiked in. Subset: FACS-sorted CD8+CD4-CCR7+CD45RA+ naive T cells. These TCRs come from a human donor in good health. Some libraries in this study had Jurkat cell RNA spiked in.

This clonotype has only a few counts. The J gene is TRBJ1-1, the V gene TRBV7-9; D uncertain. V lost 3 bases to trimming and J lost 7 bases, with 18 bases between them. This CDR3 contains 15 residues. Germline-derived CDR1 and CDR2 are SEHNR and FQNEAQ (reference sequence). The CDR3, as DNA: TGTGCCAGCAGCTTTTCTCCGGGATTTGAAAGTGAAGCTTTCTTT. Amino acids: CASSFSPGFESEAFF.

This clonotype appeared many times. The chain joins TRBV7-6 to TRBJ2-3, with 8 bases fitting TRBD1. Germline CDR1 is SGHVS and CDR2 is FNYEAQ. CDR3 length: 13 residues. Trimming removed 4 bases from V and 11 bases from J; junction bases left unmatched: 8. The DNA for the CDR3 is TGTGCCAGCAGCTCAGGGGGCAGAGTCGGGCAGTATTTT. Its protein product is CASSSGGRVGQYF.

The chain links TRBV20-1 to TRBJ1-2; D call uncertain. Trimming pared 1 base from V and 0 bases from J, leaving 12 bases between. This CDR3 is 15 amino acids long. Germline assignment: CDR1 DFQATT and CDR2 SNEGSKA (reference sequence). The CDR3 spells CSARVYSEANYGYTF. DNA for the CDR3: TGCAGTGCTAGAGTCTACAGCGAAGCTAACTATGGCTACACCTTC.

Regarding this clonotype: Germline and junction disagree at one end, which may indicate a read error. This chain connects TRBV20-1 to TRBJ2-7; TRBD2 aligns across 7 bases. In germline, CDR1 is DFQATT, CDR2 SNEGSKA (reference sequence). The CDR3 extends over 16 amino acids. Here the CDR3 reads CSARDEVSGPTYKQYF. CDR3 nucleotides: TGCAGTGCTAGAGATGAGGTTAGCGGGCCGACCTACAAGCAGTACTTC.

The CDR3 sequence: CSVAFGATNNEQFF. CDR3 in DNA: TGCAGCGTAGCCTTCGGGGCTACTAACAATGAGCAGTTCTTC. The chain couples TRBV29-1 to TRBJ2-1; D is tentatively TRBD1 or TRBD2 (5 bases each). The ends were cut back, 6 bases at V and 5 bases at J, with 17 bases in the middle. The CDR3 has 14 residues. Looked up from germline, CDR1 is SQVTM and CDR2 is ANQGSEA.

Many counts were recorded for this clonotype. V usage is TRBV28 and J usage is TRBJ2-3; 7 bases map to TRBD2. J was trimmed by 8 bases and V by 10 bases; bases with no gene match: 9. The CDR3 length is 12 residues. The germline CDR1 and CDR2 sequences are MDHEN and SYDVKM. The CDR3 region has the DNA TGTGCCACCGGTTACTTAGCGGGTACGCAGTATTTT. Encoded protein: CATGYLAGTQYF.

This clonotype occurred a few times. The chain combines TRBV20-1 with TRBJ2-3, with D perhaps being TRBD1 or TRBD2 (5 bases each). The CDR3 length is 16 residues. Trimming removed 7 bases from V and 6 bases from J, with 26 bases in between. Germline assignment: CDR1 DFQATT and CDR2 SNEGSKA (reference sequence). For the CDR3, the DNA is TGCAGTGTCCGAGAGTTAGGACAAACTAGGAGGGATACGCAGTATTTT. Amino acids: CSVRELGQTRRDTQYF.

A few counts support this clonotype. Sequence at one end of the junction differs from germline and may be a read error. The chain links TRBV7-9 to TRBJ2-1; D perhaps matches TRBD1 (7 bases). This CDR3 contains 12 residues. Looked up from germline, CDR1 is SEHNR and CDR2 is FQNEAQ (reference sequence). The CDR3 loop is CASSRTPDRRAF. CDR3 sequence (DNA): TGTGCCAGCAGCAGAACCCCGGACAGGAGGGCCTTC.

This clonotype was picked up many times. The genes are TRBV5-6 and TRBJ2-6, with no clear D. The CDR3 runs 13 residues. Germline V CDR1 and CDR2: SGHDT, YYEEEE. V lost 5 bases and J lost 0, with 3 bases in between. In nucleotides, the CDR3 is TGTGCCAGCAGGTTCTCTGGGGCCAACGTCCTGACTTTC. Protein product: CASRFSGANVLTF.

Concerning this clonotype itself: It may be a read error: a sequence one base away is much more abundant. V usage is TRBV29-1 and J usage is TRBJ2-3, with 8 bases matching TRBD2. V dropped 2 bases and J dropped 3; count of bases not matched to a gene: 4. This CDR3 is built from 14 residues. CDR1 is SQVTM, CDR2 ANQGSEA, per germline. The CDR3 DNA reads TGCAGCGTTGAAAGCGGGAGCTTAACAGATACGCAGTATTTT. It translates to CSVESGSLTDTQYF.

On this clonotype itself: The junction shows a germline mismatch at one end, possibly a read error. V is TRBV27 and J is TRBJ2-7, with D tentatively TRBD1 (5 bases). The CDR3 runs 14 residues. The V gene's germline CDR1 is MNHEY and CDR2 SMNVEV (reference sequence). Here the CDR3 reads CAGSLLGAPYEQYF. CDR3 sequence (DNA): TGTGCCGGCAGTTTACTTGGGGCTCCTTACGAGCAGTACTTC.

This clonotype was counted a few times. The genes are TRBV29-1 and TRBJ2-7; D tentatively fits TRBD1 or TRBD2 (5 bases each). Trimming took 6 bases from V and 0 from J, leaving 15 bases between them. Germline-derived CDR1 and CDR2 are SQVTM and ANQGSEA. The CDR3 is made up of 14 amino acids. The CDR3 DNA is TGCAGCGTAGCCTATGGGACGGCCTCCTACGAGCAGTACTTC. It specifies CSVAYGTASYEQYF.

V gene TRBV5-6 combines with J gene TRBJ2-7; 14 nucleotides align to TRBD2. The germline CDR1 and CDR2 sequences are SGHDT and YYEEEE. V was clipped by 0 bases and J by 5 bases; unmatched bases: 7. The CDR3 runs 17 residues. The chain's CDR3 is CASSLGLAGGPFHEQYF. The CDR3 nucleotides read TGTGCCAGCAGCTTGGGACTAGCGGGAGGGCCCTTCCACGAGCAGTACTTC.

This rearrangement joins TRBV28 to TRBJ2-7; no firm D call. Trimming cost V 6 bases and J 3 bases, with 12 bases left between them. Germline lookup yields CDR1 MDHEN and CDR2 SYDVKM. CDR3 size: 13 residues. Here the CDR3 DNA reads TGTGCCAGCAGAAGCGACACTTGCTACGAGCAGTACTTC. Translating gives CASRSDTCYEQYF. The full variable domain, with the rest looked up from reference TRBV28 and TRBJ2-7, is DVKVTQSSRYLVKRTGEKVFLECVQDMDHENMFWYRQDPGLGLRLIYFSYDVKMKEKGDIPEGYSVSREKKERFSLILESASTNQTSMYLCASRSDTCYEQYFGPGTRLTVT.

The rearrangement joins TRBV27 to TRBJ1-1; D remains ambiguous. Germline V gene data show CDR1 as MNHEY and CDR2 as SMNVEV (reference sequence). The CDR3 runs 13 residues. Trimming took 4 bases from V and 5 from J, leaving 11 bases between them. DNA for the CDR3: TGTGCCAGCAGTTGGGCAGAGAGGACTGAAGCTTTCTTT. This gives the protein CASSWAERTEAFF.

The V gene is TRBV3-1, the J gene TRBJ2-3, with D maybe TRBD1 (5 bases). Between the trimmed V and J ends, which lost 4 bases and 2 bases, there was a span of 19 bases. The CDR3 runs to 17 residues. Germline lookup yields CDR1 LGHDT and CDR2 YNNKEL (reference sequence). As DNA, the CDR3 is TGTGCCAGCAGCCCGCTGTTTGGGGCCTCCTCCACAGATACGCAGTATTTT. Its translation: CASSPLFGASSTDTQYF.

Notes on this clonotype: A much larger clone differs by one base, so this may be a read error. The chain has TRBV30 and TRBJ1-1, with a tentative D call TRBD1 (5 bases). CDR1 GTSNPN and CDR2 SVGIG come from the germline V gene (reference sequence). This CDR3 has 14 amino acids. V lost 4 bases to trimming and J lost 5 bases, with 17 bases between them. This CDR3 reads CAWNERGWNTEAFF. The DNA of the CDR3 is TGTGCCTGGAACGAAAGGGGTTGGAATACTGAAGCTTTCTTT. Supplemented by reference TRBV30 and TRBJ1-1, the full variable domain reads SQTIHQWPATLVQPVGSPLSLECTVEGTSNPNLYWYRQAAGRGLQLLFYSVGIGQISSEVPQNLSASRPQDRQFILSSKKLLLSDSGFYLCAWNERGWNTEAFFGQGTRLTVV.

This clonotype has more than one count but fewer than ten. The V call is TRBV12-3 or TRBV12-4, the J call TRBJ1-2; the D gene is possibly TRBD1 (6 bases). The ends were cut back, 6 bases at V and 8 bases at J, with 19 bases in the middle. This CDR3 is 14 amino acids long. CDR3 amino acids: CASSLGHPRGGYTF. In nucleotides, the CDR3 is TGTGCCAGCAGCCTGGGACATCCCAGGGGCGGCTACACCTTC.

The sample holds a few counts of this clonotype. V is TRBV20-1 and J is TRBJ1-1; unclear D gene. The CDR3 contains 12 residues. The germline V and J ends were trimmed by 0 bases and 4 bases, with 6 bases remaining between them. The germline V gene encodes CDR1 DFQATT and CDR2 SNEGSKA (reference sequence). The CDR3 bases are TGCAGTGCTAGAGATCAAGGCACTGAAGCTTTCTTT. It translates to CSARDQGTEAFF.

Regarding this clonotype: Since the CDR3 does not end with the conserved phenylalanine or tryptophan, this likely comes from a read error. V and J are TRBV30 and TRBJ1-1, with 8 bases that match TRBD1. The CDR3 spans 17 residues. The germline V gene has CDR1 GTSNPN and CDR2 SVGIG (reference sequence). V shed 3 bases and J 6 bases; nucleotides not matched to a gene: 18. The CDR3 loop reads CAWRRARTGSKGAEAFL. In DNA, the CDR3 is TGTGCCTGGAGGAGAGCAAGGACAGGGTCCAAGGGGGCTGAAGCTTTCCTT.

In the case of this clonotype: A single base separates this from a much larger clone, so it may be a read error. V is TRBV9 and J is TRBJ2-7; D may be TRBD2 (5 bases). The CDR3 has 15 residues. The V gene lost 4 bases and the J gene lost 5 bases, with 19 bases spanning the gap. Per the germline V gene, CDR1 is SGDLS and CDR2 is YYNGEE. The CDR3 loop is CASSPAPGLSNEQYF. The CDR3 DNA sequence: TGTGCCAGCAGCCCCGCCCCGGGATTGAGTAACGAGCAGTACTTC.

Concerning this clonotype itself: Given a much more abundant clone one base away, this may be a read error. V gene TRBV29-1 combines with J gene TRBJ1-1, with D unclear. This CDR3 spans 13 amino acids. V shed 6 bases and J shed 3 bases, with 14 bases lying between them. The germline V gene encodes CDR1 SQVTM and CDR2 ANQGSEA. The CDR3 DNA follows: TGCAGCGTCCGGGCAGGTCTTGACACTGAAGCTTTCTTT. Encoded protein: CSVRAGLDTEAFF.

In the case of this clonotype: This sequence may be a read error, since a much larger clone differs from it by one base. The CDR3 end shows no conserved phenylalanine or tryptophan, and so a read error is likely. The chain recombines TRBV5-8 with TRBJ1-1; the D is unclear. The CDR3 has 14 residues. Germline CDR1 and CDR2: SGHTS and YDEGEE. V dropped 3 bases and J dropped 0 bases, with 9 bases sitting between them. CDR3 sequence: CASSSIPMNTEAFL. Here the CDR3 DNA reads TGTGCCAGCAGCTCGATTCCTATGAACACTGAAGCTTTCCTT.

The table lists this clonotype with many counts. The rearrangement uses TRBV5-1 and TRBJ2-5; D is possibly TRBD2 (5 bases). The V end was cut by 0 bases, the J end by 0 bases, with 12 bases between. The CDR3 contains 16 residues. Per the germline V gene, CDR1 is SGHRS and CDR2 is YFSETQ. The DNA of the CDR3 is TGCGCCAGCAGCTTGGGTAGCGCCCGGTACCAAGAGACCCAGTACTTC. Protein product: CASSLGSARYQETQYF.

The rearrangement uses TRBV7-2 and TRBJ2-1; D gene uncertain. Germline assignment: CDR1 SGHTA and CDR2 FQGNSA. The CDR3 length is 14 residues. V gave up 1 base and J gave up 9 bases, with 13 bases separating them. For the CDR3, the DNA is TGTGCCAGCAGCTTAGTGACCCCTTGGGGTGAGCAGTTCTTC. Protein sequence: CASSLVTPWGEQFF.

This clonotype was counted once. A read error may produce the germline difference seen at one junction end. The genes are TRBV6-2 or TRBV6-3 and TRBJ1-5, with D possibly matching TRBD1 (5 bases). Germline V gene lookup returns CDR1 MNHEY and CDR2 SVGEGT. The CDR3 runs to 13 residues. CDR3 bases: TGTGCCAGCAGTTCCACGGGGGTTCAGCCCCACCATTTT. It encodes CASSSTGVQPHHF.

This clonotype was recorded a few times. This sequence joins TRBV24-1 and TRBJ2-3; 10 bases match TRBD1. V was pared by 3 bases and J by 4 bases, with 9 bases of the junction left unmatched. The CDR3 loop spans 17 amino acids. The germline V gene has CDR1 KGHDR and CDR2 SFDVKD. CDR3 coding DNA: TGTGCCACCAGTGATCCCCGGGTGACAGGGGGCGCAGATACGCAGTATTTT. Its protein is CATSDPRVTGGADTQYF.

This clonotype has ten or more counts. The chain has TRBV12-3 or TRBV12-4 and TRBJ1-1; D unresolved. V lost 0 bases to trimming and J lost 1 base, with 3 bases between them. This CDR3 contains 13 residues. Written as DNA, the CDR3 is TGTGCCAGCAGTTTAGCCAAGAACACTGAAGCTTTCTTT. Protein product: CASSLAKNTEAFF.

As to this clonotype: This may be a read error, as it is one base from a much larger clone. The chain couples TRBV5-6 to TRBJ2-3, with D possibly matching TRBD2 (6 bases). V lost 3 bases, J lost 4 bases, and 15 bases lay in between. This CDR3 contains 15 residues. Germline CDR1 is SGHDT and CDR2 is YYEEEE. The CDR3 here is CASSYRDFGADTQYF. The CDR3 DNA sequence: TGTGCCAGCAGCTACCGGGACTTTGGCGCAGATACGCAGTATTTT.

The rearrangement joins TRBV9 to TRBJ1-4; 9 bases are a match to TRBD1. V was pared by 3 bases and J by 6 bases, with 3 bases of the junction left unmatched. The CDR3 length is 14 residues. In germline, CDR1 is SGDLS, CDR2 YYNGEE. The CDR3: CASSETGGHEKLFF. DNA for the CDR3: TGTGCCAGCAGCGAAACAGGGGGCCATGAAAAACTGTTTTTT.

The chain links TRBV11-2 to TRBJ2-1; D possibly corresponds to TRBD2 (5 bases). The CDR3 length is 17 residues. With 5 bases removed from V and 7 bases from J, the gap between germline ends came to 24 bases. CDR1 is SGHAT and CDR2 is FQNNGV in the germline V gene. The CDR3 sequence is CASSQRLKTSPGNEQFF. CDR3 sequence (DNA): TGTGCCAGCAGCCAGAGACTAAAAACCTCCCCGGGGAATGAGCAGTTCTTC.